This T cell receptor beta chain derives from a study of T cell changes during pregnancy in multiple sclerosis. Looked up from germline, CDR1 is MNHEY and CDR2 is SMNVEV (reference sequence). The length of the CDR3 is 15 residues. Trimming cost V 3 bases and J 1 base, with 9 bases left between them. The protocol was immunoSEQ multiplex PCR, while the TCRdb copy is restricted to in-frame clones and leaves out a portion. The profile covers 85,000 to 100,000 clones, with roughly 90% appearing a single time and approximately 1.5% taken by the ten largest. The table lists this clone with a few counts. Here the sequenced sample was peripheral blood, taken in the first trimester of pregnancy. This clonotype was obtained from a female donor with multiple sclerosis, enrolled in a pregnancy study. V and J are TRBV27 and TRBJ2-2; D is ambiguous. In nucleotides, the CDR3 is TGTGCCAGCAGTTTTCCGAGCTGGAACACCGGGGAGCTGTTTTTT. It specifies CASSFPSWNTGELFF.